Here is one TCR beta chain with its context. Its cognate antigen is unknown. Roughly 2 micrograms of genomic DNA from cryopreserved PBMCs went into TCR beta libraries. The sample is drawn from a study of cytotoxic CD8 clonotypes in ibrutinib-treated CLL. Study-wide results and limits: Relative to age-matched healthy donors, clonality at baseline was higher, and it tracked circulating CD8+ T-cell counts. Contraction or stability on treatment characterized the public clonotypes, which were uncommon.

TCRdb's table, derived via immunoSEQ multiplex PCR, lists solely in-frame clones and lacks some. This sample has about 76,000 clones; 83% occur once, and the top ten carry about two fifths. The sequenced sample was PBMCs, obtained after 24 months of ibrutinib treatment. The receptor comes from a human donor with chronic lymphocytic leukemia.

The CDR3 spells CSVLRQGGTSSYEQYF. Here the CDR3 DNA reads TGCAGCGTTCTCAGGCAGGGCGGGACTAGCTCCTACGAGCAGTACTTC. This rearrangement joins TRBV29-1 to TRBJ2-7; TRBD2 aligns across 8 bases. The CDR3 is 16 amino acids. Germline V gene data show CDR1 as SQVTM and CDR2 as ANQGSEA. The junction had 12 bases not matched to a gene; V was cut back by 5 bases and J by 0 bases.